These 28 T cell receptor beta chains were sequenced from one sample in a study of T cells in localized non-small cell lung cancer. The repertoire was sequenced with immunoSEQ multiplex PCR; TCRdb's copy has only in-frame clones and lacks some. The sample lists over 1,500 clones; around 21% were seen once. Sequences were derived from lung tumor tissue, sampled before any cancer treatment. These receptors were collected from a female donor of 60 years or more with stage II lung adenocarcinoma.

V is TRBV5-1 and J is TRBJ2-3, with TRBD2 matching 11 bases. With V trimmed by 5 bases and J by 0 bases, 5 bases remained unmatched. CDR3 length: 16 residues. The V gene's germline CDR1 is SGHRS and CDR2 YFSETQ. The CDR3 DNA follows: TGCGCCAGCAGTAACCGGACTAGCGGGAGCACAGATACGCAGTATTTT. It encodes CASSNRTSGSTDTQYF.

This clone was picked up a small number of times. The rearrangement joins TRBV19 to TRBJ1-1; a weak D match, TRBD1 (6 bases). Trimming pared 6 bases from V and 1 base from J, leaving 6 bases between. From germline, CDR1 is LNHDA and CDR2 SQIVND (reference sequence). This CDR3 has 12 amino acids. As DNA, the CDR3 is TGTGCCAGTAGAGGGGGGAACACTGAAGCTTTCTTT. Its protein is CASRGGNTEAFF.

This CDR3 reads CASSNLERQGETQYF. In DNA form, the CDR3 reads TGTGCCAGCAGCAACCTTGAGAGACAGGGTGAGACCCAGTACTTC. The chain uses TRBV11-3 and TRBJ2-5; 7 bases agree with TRBD1. With V trimmed by 5 bases and J by 5 bases, 11 bases remained unmatched. Germline CDR1 is SGHNT and CDR2 is YENEEA. The CDR3 is 15 amino acids. Together with reference TRBV11-3 and TRBJ2-5, the CDR3 gives the full variable domain: EAGVVQSPRYKIIEKKQPVAFWCNPISGHNTLYWYLQNLGQGPELLIRYENEEAVDDSQLPKDRFSAERLKGVDSTLKIQPAELGDSAVYLCASSNLERQGETQYFGPGTRLLVL.

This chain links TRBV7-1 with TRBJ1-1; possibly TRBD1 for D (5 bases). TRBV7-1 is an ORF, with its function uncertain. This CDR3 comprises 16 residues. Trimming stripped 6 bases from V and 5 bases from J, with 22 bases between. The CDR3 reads CASRELLTAKETEAFF. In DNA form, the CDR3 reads TGTGCCAGCAGAGAACTTTTGACAGCGAAAGAGACTGAAGCTTTCTTT.

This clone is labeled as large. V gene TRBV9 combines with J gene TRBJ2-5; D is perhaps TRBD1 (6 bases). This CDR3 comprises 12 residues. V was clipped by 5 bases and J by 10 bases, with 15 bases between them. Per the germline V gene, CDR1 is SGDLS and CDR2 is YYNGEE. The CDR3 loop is CASSLTGWDQYF. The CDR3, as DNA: TGTGCCAGCAGTCTAACAGGGTGGGACCAGTACTTC.

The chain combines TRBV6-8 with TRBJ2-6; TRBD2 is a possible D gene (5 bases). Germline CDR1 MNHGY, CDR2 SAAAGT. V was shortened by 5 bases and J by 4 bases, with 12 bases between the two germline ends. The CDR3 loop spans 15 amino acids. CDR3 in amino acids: CASSDVGAGANVLTF. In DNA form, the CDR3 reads TGTGCCAGCAGTGACGTGGGAGCCGGGGCCAACGTCCTGACTTTC.

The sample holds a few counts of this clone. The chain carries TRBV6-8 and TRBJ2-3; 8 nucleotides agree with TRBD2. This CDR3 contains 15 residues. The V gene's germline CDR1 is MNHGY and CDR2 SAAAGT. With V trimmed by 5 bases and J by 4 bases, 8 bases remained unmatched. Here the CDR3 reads CASSGQSGGADTQYF. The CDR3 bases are TGTGCCAGCAGTGGCCAAAGCGGGGGTGCAGATACGCAGTATTTT.

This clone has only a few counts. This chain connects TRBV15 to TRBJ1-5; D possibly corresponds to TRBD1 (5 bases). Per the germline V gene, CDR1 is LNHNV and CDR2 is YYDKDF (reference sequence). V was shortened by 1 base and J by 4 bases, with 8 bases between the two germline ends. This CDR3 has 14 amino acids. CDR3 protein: CATSRAGSNQPQHF. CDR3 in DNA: TGTGCCACCAGCAGAGCAGGGAGTAATCAGCCCCAGCATTTT.

CDR3 in DNA: TGTGCCAGCTCACCCTGGCCCAGCGGCAGGGGGACTAACTATGGCTACACCTTC. It codes for CASSPWPSGRGTNYGYTF. The V gene is TRBV18, the J gene TRBJ1-2, with TRBD1 identical over 7 bases. The CDR3 consists of 18 residues. Germline V gene lookup returns CDR1 KGHSH and CDR2 LQKENI. J lost 0 bases, V lost 3 bases, and 13 bases had no gene match.

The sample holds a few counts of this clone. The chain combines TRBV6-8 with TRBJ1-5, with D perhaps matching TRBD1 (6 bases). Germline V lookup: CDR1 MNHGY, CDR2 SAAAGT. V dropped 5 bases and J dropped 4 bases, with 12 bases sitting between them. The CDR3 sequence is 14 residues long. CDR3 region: CASSAGQKNQPQHF. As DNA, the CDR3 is TGTGCCAGCAGTGCCGGACAGAAAAATCAGCCCCAGCATTTT.

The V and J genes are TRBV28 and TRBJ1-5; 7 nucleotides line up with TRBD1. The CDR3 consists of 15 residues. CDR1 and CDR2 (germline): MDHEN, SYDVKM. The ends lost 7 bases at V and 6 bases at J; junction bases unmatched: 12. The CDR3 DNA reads TGTGCCAGCACCCCTATGGACAGGAGGTTTCAGCCCCAGCATTTT. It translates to CASTPMDRRFQPQHF.

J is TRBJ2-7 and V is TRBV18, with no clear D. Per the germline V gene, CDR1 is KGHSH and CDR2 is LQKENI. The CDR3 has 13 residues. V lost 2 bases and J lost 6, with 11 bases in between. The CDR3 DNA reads TGTGCCAGCTCACCAGAACGCACACCCGAGCAGTACTTC. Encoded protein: CASSPERTPEQYF. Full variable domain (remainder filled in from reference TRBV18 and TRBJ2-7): NAGVMQNPRHLVRRRGQEARLRCSPMKGHSHVYWYRQLPEEGLKFMVYLQKENIIDESGMPKERFSAEFPKEGPSILRIQQVVRGDSAAYFCASSPERTPEQYFGPGTRLTVT.

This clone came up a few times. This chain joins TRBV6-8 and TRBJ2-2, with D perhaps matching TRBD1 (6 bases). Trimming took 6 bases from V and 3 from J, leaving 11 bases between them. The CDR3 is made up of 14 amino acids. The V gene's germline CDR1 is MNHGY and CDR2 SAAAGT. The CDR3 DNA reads TGTGCCAGCAGACGTAACAGGGACACCGGGGAGCTGTTTTTT. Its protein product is CASRRNRDTGELFF.

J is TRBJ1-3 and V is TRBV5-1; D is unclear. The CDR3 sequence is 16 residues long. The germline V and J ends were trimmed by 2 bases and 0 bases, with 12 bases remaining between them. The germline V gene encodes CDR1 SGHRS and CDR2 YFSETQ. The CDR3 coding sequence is TGCGCCAGCAGCTTAAAACAGCTCAACTCTGGAAACACCATATATTTT. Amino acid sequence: CASSLKQLNSGNTIYF.

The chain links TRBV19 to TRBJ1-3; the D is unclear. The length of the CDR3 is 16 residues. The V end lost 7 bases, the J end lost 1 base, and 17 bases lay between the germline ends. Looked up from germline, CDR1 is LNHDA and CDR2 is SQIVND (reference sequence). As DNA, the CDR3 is TGTGCCAGTACCGTGACAACACGGGGTTCTGGAAACACCATATATTTT. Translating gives CASTVTTRGSGNTIYF.

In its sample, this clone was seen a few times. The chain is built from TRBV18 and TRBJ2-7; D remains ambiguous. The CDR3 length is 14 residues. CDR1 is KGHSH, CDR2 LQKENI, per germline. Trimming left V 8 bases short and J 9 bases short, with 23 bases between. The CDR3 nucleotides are TGTGCCAGCACCCCTTCGGCCGGGCCGGCTGTGCAGTACTTC. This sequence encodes CASTPSAGPAVQYF.

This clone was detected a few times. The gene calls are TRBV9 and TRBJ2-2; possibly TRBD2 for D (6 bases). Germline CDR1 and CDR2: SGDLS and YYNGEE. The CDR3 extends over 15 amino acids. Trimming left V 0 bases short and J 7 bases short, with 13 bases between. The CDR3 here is CASSVEVSGHGELFF. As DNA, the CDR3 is TGTGCCAGCAGCGTAGAGGTTAGCGGACACGGGGAGCTGTTTTTT.

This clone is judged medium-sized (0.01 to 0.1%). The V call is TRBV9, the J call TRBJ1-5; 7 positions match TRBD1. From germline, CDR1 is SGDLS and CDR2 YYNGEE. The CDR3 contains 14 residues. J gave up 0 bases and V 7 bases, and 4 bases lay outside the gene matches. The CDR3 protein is CASVGQTSNQPQHF. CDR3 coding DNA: TGTGCCAGCGTGGGACAGACTAGCAATCAGCCCCAGCATTTT.

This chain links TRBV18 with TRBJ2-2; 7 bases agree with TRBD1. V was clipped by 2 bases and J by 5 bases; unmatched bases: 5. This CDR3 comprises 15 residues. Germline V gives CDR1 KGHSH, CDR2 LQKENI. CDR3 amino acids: CASSPSAGGTGELFF. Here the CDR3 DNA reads TGTGCCAGCTCACCATCGGCAGGGGGTACCGGGGAGCTGTTTTTT.

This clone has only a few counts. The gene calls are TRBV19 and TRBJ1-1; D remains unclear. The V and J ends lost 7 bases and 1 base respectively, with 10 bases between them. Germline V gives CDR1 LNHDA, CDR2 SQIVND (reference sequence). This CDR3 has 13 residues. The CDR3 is CASIPGANTEAFF. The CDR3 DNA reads TGTGCCAGTATCCCGGGAGCGAACACTGAAGCTTTCTTT.

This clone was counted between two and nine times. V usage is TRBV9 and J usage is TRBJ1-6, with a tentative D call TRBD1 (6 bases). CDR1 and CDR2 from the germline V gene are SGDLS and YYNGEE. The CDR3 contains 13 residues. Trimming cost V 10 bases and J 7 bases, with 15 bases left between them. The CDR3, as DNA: TGTGCCTGCTCCGGAACAGGGAATTCACCCCTCCACTTT. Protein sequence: CACSGTGNSPLHF.

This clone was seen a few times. The CDR3 loop reads CASSRTGGSEKLFF. For the CDR3, the DNA is TGTGCCAGCAGCCGGACCGGGGGGAGTGAAAAACTGTTTTTT. The V call is TRBV11-3, the J call TRBJ1-4; tentative D call: TRBD1 (5 bases). This CDR3 comprises 14 residues. V was clipped by 5 bases and J by 7 bases, with 14 bases between them. The germline V gene encodes CDR1 SGHNT and CDR2 YENEEA.

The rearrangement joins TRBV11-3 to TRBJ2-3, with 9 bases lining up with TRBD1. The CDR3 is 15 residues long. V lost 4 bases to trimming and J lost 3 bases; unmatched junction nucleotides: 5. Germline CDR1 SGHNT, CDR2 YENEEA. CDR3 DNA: TGTGCCAGCAGCTATAACAGGGGGCGTACAGATACGCAGTATTTT. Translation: CASSYNRGRTDTQYF.

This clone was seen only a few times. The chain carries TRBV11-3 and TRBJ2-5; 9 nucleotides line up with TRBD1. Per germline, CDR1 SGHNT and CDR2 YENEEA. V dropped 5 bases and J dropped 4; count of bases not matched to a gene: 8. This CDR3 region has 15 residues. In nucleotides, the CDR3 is TGTGCCAGCAGCGCCGGGACAGGGAAGGGAGAGACCCAGTACTTC. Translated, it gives CASSAGTGKGETQYF. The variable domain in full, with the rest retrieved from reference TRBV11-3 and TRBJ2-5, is EAGVVQSPRYKIIEKKQPVAFWCNPISGHNTLYWYLQNLGQGPELLIRYENEEAVDDSQLPKDRFSAERLKGVDSTLKIQPAELGDSAVYLCASSAGTGKGETQYFGPGTRLLVL.

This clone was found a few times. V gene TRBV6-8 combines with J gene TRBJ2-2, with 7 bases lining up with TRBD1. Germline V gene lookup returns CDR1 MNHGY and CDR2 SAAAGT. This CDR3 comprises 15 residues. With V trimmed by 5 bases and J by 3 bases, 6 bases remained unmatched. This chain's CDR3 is CASSPIDRDTGELFF. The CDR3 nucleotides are TGTGCCAGCAGTCCAATTGACAGGGACACCGGGGAGCTGTTTTTT.

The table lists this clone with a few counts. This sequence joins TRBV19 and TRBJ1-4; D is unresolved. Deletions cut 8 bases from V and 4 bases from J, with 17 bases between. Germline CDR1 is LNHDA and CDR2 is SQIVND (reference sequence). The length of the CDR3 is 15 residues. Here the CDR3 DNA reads TGTGCCAGTGCTCATCGGAGGGCTTTTAATGAAAAACTGTTTTTT. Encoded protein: CASAHRRAFNEKLFF.

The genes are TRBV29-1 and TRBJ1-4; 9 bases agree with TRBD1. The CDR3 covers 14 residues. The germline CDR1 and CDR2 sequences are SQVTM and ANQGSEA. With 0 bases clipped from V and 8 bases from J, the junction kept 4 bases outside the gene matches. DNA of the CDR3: TGCAGCGTTGAAGAGGGGACAGGGAAAGAAAAACTGTTTTTT. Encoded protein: CSVEEGTGKEKLFF.

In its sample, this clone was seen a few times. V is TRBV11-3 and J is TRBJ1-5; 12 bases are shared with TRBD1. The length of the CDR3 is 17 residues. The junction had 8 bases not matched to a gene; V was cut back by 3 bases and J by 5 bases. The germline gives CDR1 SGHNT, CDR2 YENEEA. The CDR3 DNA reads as TGTGCCAGCAGCTTCCGGGACAGGGGGCGCGTTGATCAGCCCCAGCATTTT. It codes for CASSFRDRGRVDQPQHF.